The rows below give T cell receptor beta chains drawn from one sample of a study of response to subunit inactivated influenza vaccine. TCRdb recomputed calls from the RT-PCR reads with MiXCR, one row per CDR3 protein. This table holds roughly 460,000 distinct CDR3 sequences, about 10% found once. Sequences were derived from PBMCs from blood, sampled around seven weeks after vaccination. The receptors stem from a man aged 50-59 years who received an inactivated influenza vaccine. CDR3s include the opening cysteine and the closing phenylalanine or tryptophan. A D gene is named only where the DNA matches it firmly. The size entry is marked missing in some rows and otherwise reads once, few, many or a size class.

many	-	TRBJ1-4	TRBV12-3/TRBV12-4	CASSSWGAGEKLFF	TGTGCCAGCAGTAGTTGGGGGGCTGGTGAAAAACTGTTTTTT
few	-	TRBJ2-5	TRBV20-1	CSADRRGGRETQYF	TGCAGTGCCGACAGGCGTGGGGGGCGTGAGACCCAGTACTTC
few	TRBD1	TRBJ2-5	TRBV20-1	CSATHPGTGGRETQYF	TGCAGTGCTACCCACCCCGGGACAGGGGGTAGAGAGACCCAGTACTTC
-	TRBD2	TRBJ2-3	TRBV6-1	CASRPGLAARTDTQYF	TGTGCCAGCAGACCAGGACTAGCGGCGCGCACAGATACGCAGTATTTT
few	-	TRBJ1-1	TRBV20-1	CSADSGLNTEAFF	TGCAGTGCCGATAGTGGCTTGAACACTGAAGCTTTCTTT
many	-	TRBJ1-1	TRBV19	CASSPTGLNTEAFF	TGTGCCAGTAGCCCGACAGGTTTGAACACTGAAGCTTTCTTT
few	TRBD1	TRBJ2-7	TRBV15	CATRNGQGAREQYF	TGTGCCACCAGGAACGGACAGGGGGCGCGGGAGCAGTACTTC
many	-	TRBJ2-5	TRBV15	CATSRDAGTRVPFPDF	TGTGCCACCAGCAGAGATGCGGGGACAAGGGTCCCTTTTCCGGACTTC
-	-	TRBJ2-1	TRBV20-1	CRGGGGDEQFF	TGCAGGGGGGGCGGTGGCGATGAGCAGTTCTTC
many	TRBD2	TRBJ2-1	TRBV6-1	CATSPPTSGGSNEQFF	TGTGCCACCTCACCCCCAACTAGCGGGGGAAGCAATGAGCAGTTCTTC
few	-	TRBJ1-4	TRBV6-2/TRBV6-3	CASSRRTGTKATNEKLFF	TGTGCCAGCAGTCGACGGACCGGGACAAAGGCAACTAATGAAAAACTGTTTTTT
many	TRBD2	TRBJ2-3	TRBV5-1	CASRPILLREDITDTQYF	TGCGCCAGCAGACCTATCCTCTTGCGGGAGGACATCACAGATACGCAGTATTTT
-	TRBD2	TRBJ2-1	TRBV20-1	CSADLAGGWGTYNEQFF	TGCAGTGCTGATCTAGCGGGAGGTTGGGGCACCTACAATGAGCAGTTCTTC
-	-	TRBJ2-1	TRBV5-1	CASSPDGRYNEQFF	TGCGCCAGCAGCCCAGATGGACGGTACAATGAGCAGTTCTTC
-	-	TRBJ2-3	TRBV4-1	CASSQVAQGEDTQYF	TGCGCCAGCAGCCAAGTGGCCCAGGGAGAAGATACGCAGTATTTT